This section outlines one T cell receptor beta chain sequence together with its context. This clone's antigen is unknown. Base qualities are not provided; no much larger clone lies one nucleotide away. The data were obtained in a study of OX40 agonist ivuxolimab in advanced cancers. Background for the entire study: Ivuxolimab was an agonistic, fully human IgG2 monoclonal antibody directed against OX40 (CD134), a costimulatory receptor. Intravenous ivuxolimab was administered to patients every 2 weeks at six dose levels: 0.01, 0.1, 0.3, 1.5, 3 and 10 mg/kg. Of the roughly 51 dose-escalation patients, hepatocellular carcinoma was present in about 20, melanoma in roughly 15, renal cell carcinoma in 9 and head and neck cancer in 9. In the dose-escalation cohort, 70% to 90% of patients were male, and the mean age was approximately 60 years with a range of roughly 20 to 85. Prior anti-PD-1, anti-PD-L1 or anti-CTLA-4 therapy was permitted, and 35% to 40% of dose-escalation patients had received checkpoint inhibitors. Three dose-escalation patients achieved partial responses, one with hepatocellular carcinoma and two with cutaneous melanoma. The point of sequencing TCRbeta in the periphery was to test whether ivuxolimab changed TCR sequence diversity and drove clonal T-cell expansion. The paper reports the monotherapy dose-escalation portion (N of about 47 patients) of the phase I ivuxolimab trial. The research as a whole found: In the 0.1-3.0 mg/kg groups, partial responders were among the patients with the lowest normalized peripheral clonal expansion, particularly in CD8+ T cells. After ivuxolimab, more expanded clones were found on average in CD8+ T cells than in CD4+ T cells. Low levels of normalized T-cell clonal expansion were also seen in some patients who did not respond. At doses of 0.1 to 3.0 mg/kg, clonal expansion of both CD4+ and CD8+ T cells in blood was seen between baseline and week 6. The antigen specificity of the peripheral T cells that underwent clonal expansion was not determined.

The trial excluded patients who had a history of autoimmune disease or were on systemic immunosuppression. Peripheral blood for TCR sequencing was drawn from every dose cohort at baseline, at cycle 4 day 1 and at cycle 7 day 1. Samples came from an open-label, multicenter, first-in-human phase I dose-escalation trial of ivuxolimab. The trial enrolled adults with locally advanced or metastatic head and neck squamous cell, hepatocellular, melanoma or renal cell carcinoma. CD4+ and CD8+ T cells were sorted separately from peripheral blood before TCR sequencing. Genomic DNA was isolated from the sorted cells so that the TCRbeta CDR3 region could be sequenced. The immunoSEQ Assay was used to sequence the TCRbeta CDR3 regions. TCRdb took this table from immuneACCESS and kept in-frame rearrangements with V and J called. Such tables lack part of the clones; where checked against another copy, unresolved V genes explain under half of the gap, and the rest is unexplained. The sample table records about 64,000 clones; around 84% of these occur just once. The leading ten clones occupy 2.5% to 3.5% of the sample.

The CDR3 numbers 14 residues from cysteine through phenylalanine. Just the 42-base CDR3 DNA is kept, in frame starting at base 1. The germline V end is reduced by 4 bases and the J end by 6 bases; junction bases left unmatched: 7. The germline V gene yields MNHNS for CDR1 and SASEGT for CDR2. The sequencing used CD4+ or CD8+ T cells sorted from blood, collected in a trial of the OX40 agonist ivuxolimab. This clonotype originated in an adult with an advanced solid tumor such as melanoma, head and neck, liver or kidney cancer. The chain employs TRBV6-1 and TRBJ2-7; TRBD1 fits 9 bases in the junction. The DNA sequence is as follows: TGTGCCAGCAGTGCCGGGACAGGGAATGCCGAGCAGTACTTC. Its translation is CASSAGTGNAEQYF.